This TCR beta chain was identified in a study of blood T cell repertoires in COVID-19. Study-level information: The samples span acute and convalescent COVID-19 from the United States, Italy and Spain. The analysed material was cDNA or gDNA that came from T cells, B-cell-depleted T cells, or PBMCs.

The CDR3 has 16 residues. The germline gives CDR1 SEHNR, CDR2 FQNEAQ (reference sequence). V trimming: 1 base; J trimming: 5 bases; junction bases outside the gene matches: 10. Authors' data handling: Estimated nucleated cell counts came from reference gene primer amplification. Sequencing used immunoSEQ multiplex PCR; TCRdb keeps in-frame clones, though not all of them. The DNA gave D and trimming, while V, J and clone size come from that table. The table includes 50,000 to 70,000 clones, around nine tenths detected once. The origin of this receptor is a man between 60 and 75 years old with acute or convalescent COVID-19. The sequenced sample was peripheral blood. This sequence joins TRBV7-9 and TRBJ1-2; TRBD1 matches at 7 bases. The CDR3 spells CASSLGDRVYRYGYTF. CDR3 nucleotides: TGTGCCAGCAGCTTAGGCGACAGGGTATATCGATATGGCTACACCTTC.